This T cell receptor beta chain was found in a study of PD-L1 blockade in urothelial cancer. As for the study in general: The year 2014 saw patients start atezolizumab, 1,200 mg intravenously every 3 weeks.

Stated time point: pretreatment peripheral blood. The study enrolled patients with locally advanced or metastatic urothelial carcinoma. Libraries were prepared by immunoSEQ multiplex PCR; TCRdb keeps only in-frame clonotypes and omits some of them. The sample records around 79,000 clones, around 85% being singletons. V was cut by 9 bases and J by 5 bases, with 18 bases left in between. The CDR3 contains 14 residues. Germline CDR1 LNHDA, CDR2 SQIVND (reference sequence). The chain combines TRBV19 with TRBJ2-3; D remains unclear. The material sequenced was PBMCs, taken around atezolizumab (anti-PD-L1) treatment. This receptor was taken from a man in his forties with urothelial cancer. The CDR3 bases are TGTGCCAGCCGTCCGGGTCCAGCGTTAGATACGCAGTATTTT. Translation gives CASRPGPALDTQYF.